The 24 T cell receptor beta chains in this list originate from one sample, sequenced in a study of blood T cell repertoires in COVID-19. Measured with immunoSEQ multiplex PCR; TCRdb has only the in-frame clones, and not every one. There are 200,000 or so clones in the sample; about 86% occur only once, and 2.3% lies in the top ten. Material: peripheral blood. These receptors originate from a woman aged 55-69 years with acute or convalescent COVID-19.

This clone was seen a few times. The chain employs TRBV10-3 and TRBJ2-7, with a weak D call TRBD2 (6 bases). The CDR3 contains 13 residues. Trimming left V 3 bases short and J 7 bases short, with 13 bases between. Germline-derived CDR1 and CDR2 are ENHRY and SYGVKD. The CDR3 DNA reads as TGTGCCATCAGTGAAACCCCCCGGGAGGAGCAGTACTTC. This gives the protein CAISETPREEQYF.

This clone appeared a single time. The gene calls are TRBV7-2 and TRBJ1-2; D call uncertain. Trimming left V 6 bases short and J 7 bases short, with 18 bases between. Germline CDR1 is SGHTA and CDR2 is FQGNSA. The CDR3 covers 14 residues. CDR3 bases: TGTGCCAGCAGGGGCGGGAGGCATGCGGGTGGCTACACCTTC. It yields the protein CASRGGRHAGGYTF.

The chain combines TRBV11-3 with TRBJ1-5; 7 bases map to TRBD1. V gave up 5 bases and J gave up 0 bases; unmatched junction bases: 10. The CDR3 is made up of 17 amino acids. From germline, CDR1 is SGHNT and CDR2 YENEEA. The CDR3 bases are TGTGCCAGCAGCGTAGGGGACAGACGAAATAGCAATCAGCCCCAGCATTTT. Protein: CASSVGDRRNSNQPQHF.

V usage is TRBV27 and J usage is TRBJ2-7, with TRBD2 identical over 8 bases. The trim removed 4 bases at V and 8 bases at J, leaving 10 bases unmatched. CDR1 and CDR2 (germline): MNHEY, SMNVEV (reference sequence). The CDR3 contains 14 residues. CDR3 region: CASSSPGGTTKQYF. As DNA, the CDR3 is TGTGCCAGCAGTTCCCCGGGGGGGACTACGAAGCAGTACTTC.

The chain employs TRBV12-3 or TRBV12-4 and TRBJ2-2; no reliable D call. Trimming took 6 bases from V and 5 from J, leaving 10 bases between them. This CDR3 spans 13 amino acids. The CDR3 protein is CASRPSRTGELFF. In DNA form, the CDR3 reads TGTGCCAGCAGGCCTAGTCGAACCGGGGAGCTGTTTTTT.

The chain has TRBV30 and TRBJ1-1; 9 bases are shared with TRBD1. CDR3 size: 14 residues. V lost 3 bases and J lost 5; bases outside the gene matches: 7. Germline V gene lookup returns CDR1 GTSNPN and CDR2 SVGIG (reference sequence). The CDR3 nucleotides are TGTGCCTGGAGCGACCTTGACAGGGGGACTGAAGCTTTCTTT. The encoded protein is CAWSDLDRGTEAFF.

This rearrangement joins TRBV4-3 to TRBJ1-2; D may be TRBD1 (5 bases). Germline V gene sequence: CDR1 LGHNA, CDR2 YSLEER. The V end lost 0 bases, the J end lost 6 bases, and 14 bases lay between the germline ends. The CDR3 covers 15 residues. The CDR3 loop reads CASSQEGVREDGYTF. The CDR3 nucleotides are TGCGCCAGCAGCCAAGAAGGTGTCAGGGAGGATGGCTACACCTTC.

The gene calls are TRBV7-2 and TRBJ2-7; 10 bases fit TRBD2. The CDR3 runs 17 residues. The V and J ends lost 2 bases and 1 base, in that order; junction bases with no gene match: 8. Germline V lookup: CDR1 SGHTA, CDR2 FQGNSA. The DNA for the CDR3 is TGTGCCAGCAGCTTACCAGCTAGCGGGGGCCAATCCTACGAGCAGTACTTC. As protein: CASSLPASGGQSYEQYF.

The V call is TRBV11-3, the J call TRBJ2-1; TRBD2 matches 8 bases. With V trimmed by 3 bases and J by 2 bases, 6 bases remained unmatched. Germline V gene sequence: CDR1 SGHNT, CDR2 YENEEA. The CDR3 sequence is 16 residues long. CDR3 coding DNA: TGTGCCAGCAGCTTTTCGAGCGGGGGAGCCTACAATGAGCAGTTCTTC. Protein: CASSFSSGGAYNEQFF.

This clone was seen just once. The CDR3 loop reads CASNVQYGNTEAFF. As DNA, the CDR3 is TGTGCCAGTAACGTACAGTACGGGAACACTGAAGCTTTCTTT. The rearrangement joins TRBV19 to TRBJ1-1; D not certain. Germline loops: CDR1 LNHDA, CDR2 SQIVND (reference sequence). The V end lost 7 bases, the J end lost 1 base, and 13 bases lay between the germline ends. The CDR3 runs to 14 residues.

The gene calls are TRBV10-3 and TRBJ1-2; D uncertain. Germline V gene lookup returns CDR1 ENHRY and CDR2 SYGVKD. The CDR3 consists of 14 residues. Trimming shortened V by 11 bases and J by 2 bases, and 18 bases separated the two germline ends. CDR3 region: CASWSGGINYGYTF. In nucleotides, the CDR3 is TGTGCCTCCTGGTCCGGAGGGATCAACTATGGCTACACCTTC.

This clone has just a few counts. This chain joins TRBV4-1 and TRBJ2-1, with 8 nucleotides matching TRBD1. V gave up 3 bases and J gave up 2 bases; unmatched junction bases: 6. CDR3 length: 16 residues. The germline gives CDR1 MGHRA, CDR2 YSYEKL. The CDR3 is CASSQVPGQAYNEQFF. The CDR3 DNA sequence: TGCGCCAGCAGCCAGGTTCCGGGACAGGCCTACAATGAGCAGTTCTTC.

The V gene is TRBV4-2, the J gene TRBJ2-7; 8 nucleotides agree with TRBD2. CDR1 and CDR2 (germline): LGHNA, YNFKEQ. Unmatched junction bases numbered 11, after V lost 1 base and J lost 3 bases. This CDR3 has 17 amino acids. CDR3 bases: TGTGCCAGCAGCCAAGCGCAACTAGCGGATGGAGGCTACGAGCAGTACTTC. Its protein product is CASSQAQLADGGYEQYF.

This clone was seen a single time. The chain links TRBV6-1 to TRBJ1-2; 9 bases map to TRBD1. Per germline, CDR1 MNHNS and CDR2 SASEGT. V shed 10 bases, J shed 4 bases, and the junction held 7 bases outside the gene matches. The CDR3 loop spans 13 amino acids. For the CDR3, the DNA is TGTGCCACCAACCCGGGACAGGGCTATGGCTACACCTTC. The encoded protein is CATNPGQGYGYTF.

The chain has TRBV27 and TRBJ2-7; D might be TRBD1 (6 bases). Per the germline V gene, CDR1 is MNHEY and CDR2 is SMNVEV (reference sequence). This CDR3 comprises 14 residues. Trimming stripped 6 bases from V and 0 bases from J, with 12 bases between. Here the CDR3 reads CASRTGGRSYEQYF. CDR3 nucleotides: TGTGCCAGCAGGACAGGAGGCCGCTCCTACGAGCAGTACTTC.

The J gene is TRBJ2-1, the V gene TRBV4-2; a possible D gene is TRBD2 (5 bases). This CDR3 has 12 amino acids. Looked up from germline, CDR1 is LGHNA and CDR2 is YNFKEQ. Trimming left V 6 bases short and J 6 bases short, with 9 bases between. The CDR3 nucleotides read TGTGCCAGCAGGTTCGGAGGCAATGAGCAGTTCTTC. Residues: CASRFGGNEQFF.

The chain uses TRBV6-5 and TRBJ1-1; D is undetermined. CDR3 length: 11 amino acids. Per the germline V gene, CDR1 is MNHEY and CDR2 is SVGAGI. The V gene lost 10 bases and the J gene lost 4 bases, with 10 bases spanning the gap. CDR3 in DNA: TGTGCCACCGGTCGGGGCACTGAAGCTTTCTTT. Protein sequence: CATGRGTEAFF.

The rearrangement links TRBV5-4 to TRBJ1-2, with a weak D call TRBD1 (6 bases). CDR3 size: 14 residues. The V gene lost 3 bases and the J gene lost 6 bases, with 15 bases spanning the gap. Per germline, CDR1 SGHNT and CDR2 YYREEE (reference sequence). The CDR3 loop is CASSSPSGAHGYTF. DNA of the CDR3: TGTGCCAGCAGCTCGCCCTCAGGGGCCCATGGCTACACCTTC.

The V call is TRBV12-5, the J call TRBJ1-2, with D unclear. CDR1 LGHNT and CDR2 FRNRAP come from the germline V gene. The CDR3 is 11 amino acids. The ends were cut back, 5 bases at V and 7 bases at J, with 8 bases in the middle. The CDR3 nucleotides are TGTGCTAGTGGTACTGGAGGTGGCTACACCTTC. Translated: CASGTGGGYTF.

This rearrangement joins TRBV27 to TRBJ1-2; the match to TRBD1 covers 9 bases. Germline-derived CDR1 and CDR2 are MNHEY and SMNVEV (reference sequence). The CDR3 is made up of 17 amino acids. With V trimmed by 0 bases and J by 1 base, 6 bases remained unmatched. CDR3 sequence: CASSLSLGTGLNYGYTF. The CDR3, as DNA: TGTGCCAGCAGTTTATCTCTTGGGACAGGGCTTAACTATGGCTACACCTTC.

This chain uses TRBV6-2 or TRBV6-3 with TRBJ1-2; 7 bases are a match to TRBD1. The CDR3 contains 14 residues. Germline loops: CDR1 MNHEY, CDR2 SVGEGT. V lost 5 bases, J lost 7 bases, and 10 bases stayed unmatched. The CDR3 nucleotides read TGTGCCAGCAGTAGCGACAGGGTACGGTTTGGCTACACCTTC. Translated: CASSSDRVRFGYTF.

This clone was seen a handful of times. The DNA for the CDR3 is TGTGCCAGCTCACCGGTTCGGGAAAATAATTCACCCCTCCACTTT. It is translated as CASSPVRENNSPLHF. This chain uses TRBV18 with TRBJ1-6, with D unclear. Per the germline V gene, CDR1 is KGHSH and CDR2 is LQKENI. The CDR3 spans 15 residues. V was shortened by 3 bases and J by 5 bases, with 11 bases between the two germline ends.

The chain is built from TRBV6-2 or TRBV6-3 and TRBJ2-5; 7 nucleotides align to TRBD1. V lost 0 bases and J lost 5; bases outside the gene matches: 3. Germline CDR1 MNHEY, CDR2 SVGEGT. The CDR3 loop spans 14 amino acids. The CDR3 sequence: CASSYSGTAETQYF. The CDR3 region has the DNA TGTGCCAGCAGTTACTCCGGGACAGCGGAGACCCAGTACTTC.

This sequence joins TRBV5-1 and TRBJ2-7; 8 positions match TRBD1. The CDR3 sequence is 20 residues long. V gave up 0 bases and J gave up 4 bases; unmatched junction bases: 21. Germline loops: CDR1 SGHRS, CDR2 YFSETQ. This chain's CDR3 is CASSLAGTGRNPSNSYEQYF. CDR3 DNA: TGCGCCAGCAGCTTGGCGGGGACAGGCCGTAACCCAAGCAATAGTTACGAGCAGTACTTC. The full variable domain, with the rest looked up from reference TRBV5-1 and TRBJ2-7, is KAGVTQTPRYLIKTRGQQVTLSCSPISGHRSVSWYQQTPGQGLQFLFEYFSETQRNKGNFPGRFSGRQFSNSRSEMNVSTLELGDSALYLCASSLAGTGRNPSNSYEQYFGPGTRLTVT.